These 20 T cell receptor beta chains came from one sample sequenced in a study of shared clonotypes between healthy human individuals. Here immunoSEQ multiplex PCR was the method, and the copy in TCRdb shows in-frame clones only, minus some. The profile shows nearly 1,000,000 clones, approximately 80% of them singletons. Material for sequencing was memory CD4+ T cells sorted from blood. This sample's subset: CD45RA-negative fraction. Every receptor here comes from a man younger than 35 in good health.

The CDR3 is CASSEDRINYGYTF. In nucleotides, the CDR3 is TGTGCCAGTAGTGAGGACAGGATTAACTATGGCTACACCTTC. The chain recombines TRBV19 with TRBJ1-2, with TRBD1 identical over 7 bases. This CDR3 has 14 residues. CDR1 is LNHDA and CDR2 is SQIVND in the germline V gene (reference sequence). The junction had 4 bases not matched to a gene; V was cut back by 5 bases and J by 1 base.

This chain links TRBV25-1 with TRBJ1-4; TRBD1 matches 7 bases. The CDR3 is 14 amino acids. After removal of 0 bases from V and 12 bases from J, the junction contained 7 bases not matched to a gene. CDR1 and CDR2 from the germline V gene are MGHDK and SYGVNS. The DNA of the CDR3 is TGTGCCAGCAGTGAATACCTCGACAGGGCGCAACTGTTTTTT. The encoded protein is CASSEYLDRAQLFF.

In this sample, this clone turned up a few times. The chain recombines TRBV19 with TRBJ2-7; 9 bases align to TRBD2. V lost 6 bases and J lost 4; bases outside the gene matches: 7. Per germline, CDR1 LNHDA and CDR2 SQIVND (reference sequence). The CDR3 totals 14 residues. The CDR3 region has the DNA TGTGCCAGTAGCCCCGGGACTAGCAGTTACGAGCAGTACTTC. This sequence encodes CASSPGTSSYEQYF.

The chain couples TRBV2 to TRBJ2-2; D assignment may be TRBD1 or TRBD2 (5 bases each). V was trimmed by 6 bases and J by 5 bases, leaving 16 bases between them. The length of the CDR3 is 15 residues. The V gene's germline CDR1 is SNHLY and CDR2 FYNNEI. CDR3 sequence: CASSERGERTGELFF. CDR3 coding DNA: TGTGCCAGCAGCGAGAGGGGAGAGAGAACCGGGGAGCTGTTTTTT.

J is TRBJ2-7 and V is TRBV2, with 13 bases fitting TRBD2. J lost 4 bases, V lost 5 bases, and 8 bases had no gene match. Germline V gene lookup returns CDR1 SNHLY and CDR2 FYNNEI. CDR3 size: 16 residues. The chain's CDR3 is CASSRGLAGDLYEQYF. CDR3 sequence (DNA): TGTGCCAGCAGTCGAGGACTAGCGGGAGACCTATACGAGCAGTACTTC.

A word on this clone: Additional DNA sequences in this sample encode the identical CDR3. The chain employs TRBV7-9 and TRBJ2-5, with 8 nucleotides matching TRBD1. The CDR3 has 14 residues. J was trimmed by 5 bases and V by 2 bases; bases with no gene match: 4. Germline V gives CDR1 SEHNR, CDR2 FQNEAQ (reference sequence). CDR3 protein: CASSLLAGGETQYF. DNA for the CDR3: TGTGCCAGCAGCTTACTAGCAGGGGGCGAGACCCAGTACTTC.

This clone occurred a few times. The chain carries TRBV7-9 and TRBJ2-2, with D tentatively TRBD2 (5 bases). There are 13 residues in the CDR3. CDR1 SEHNR and CDR2 FQNEAQ come from the germline V gene (reference sequence). V was trimmed by 5 bases and J by 7 bases, leaving 11 bases between them. This chain's CDR3 is CASSEDFDGELFF. The DNA for the CDR3 is TGTGCCAGCAGCGAGGACTTTGACGGGGAGCTGTTTTTT. Drawing the rest from reference TRBV7-9 and TRBJ2-2, the complete variable domain is DTGVSQNPRHKITKRGQNVTFRCDPISEHNRLYWYRQTLGQGPEFLTYFQNEAQLEKSRLLSDRFSAERPKGSFSTLEIQRTEQGDSAMYLCASSEDFDGELFFGEGSRLTVL.

The chain has TRBV4-3 and TRBJ2-7; 10 bases fit TRBD1. There are 15 residues in the CDR3. V trimming: 6 bases; J trimming: 4 bases; junction bases outside the gene matches: 9. The germline gives CDR1 LGHNA, CDR2 YSLEER. For the CDR3, the DNA is TGCGCCAGCAGTTCGGAAAGACAGGGGGCTTACGAGCAGTACTTC. Protein product: CASSSERQGAYEQYF.

This clone came up once. In this CDR3 the conserved last residue, phenylalanine or tryptophan, is missing, so a read error is likely. No DNA is shown, since the ends of the CDR3 on it are uncertain; the CDR3 is the one TCRdb lists. V is TRBV6-1 and J is TRBJ1-5. With termini counted, the CDR3 has 14 amino acids. Looked up from germline, CDR1 is MNHNS and CDR2 is SASEGT. The CDR3 loop reads CASSERLPALFFFL.

V is TRBV6-1 and J is TRBJ2-1, with 10 bases matching TRBD2. There are 15 residues in the CDR3. The germline V gene has CDR1 MNHNS and CDR2 SASEGT. V lost 7 bases to trimming and J lost 4 bases; unmatched junction nucleotides: 7. The CDR3 protein is CASITSGIVYNEQFF. The DNA for the CDR3 is TGTGCCAGCATCACTAGCGGGATTGTTTACAATGAGCAGTTCTTC.

The chain joins TRBV2 to TRBJ2-3, with 12 bases identical to TRBD2. CDR1 SNHLY and CDR2 FYNNEI come from the germline V gene. This CDR3 is 15 amino acids long. V was clipped by 4 bases and J by 8 bases; unmatched bases: 7. CDR3 DNA sequence: TGTGCCAGCAGTGGACTAGCGGGGGTCCAGGGTACGCAGTATTTT. Translating gives CASSGLAGVQGTQYF.

The chain employs TRBV10-3 and TRBJ1-6, with D possibly being TRBD1 (6 bases). Germline V gene sequence: CDR1 ENHRY, CDR2 SYGVKD. Trimming removed 6 bases from V and 8 bases from J, with 17 bases in between. The CDR3 is 15 residues long. CDR3 sequence (DNA): TGTGCCATCAGACAAGACCCGGGGGGCGATTCACCCCTCCACTTT. Translated, it gives CAIRQDPGGDSPLHF.

V is TRBV5-4 and J is TRBJ1-3; D may be TRBD1 (6 bases). V lost 4 bases and J lost 0, with 11 bases in between. Germline assignment: CDR1 SGHNT and CDR2 YYREEE (reference sequence). This CDR3 has 15 amino acids. CDR3 in amino acids: CASSVDRISGNTIYF. The CDR3 DNA sequence: TGTGCCAGCAGCGTGGACAGAATCTCTGGAAACACCATATATTTT.

With respect to this clone: The germline gene is not matched at one end of the junction; a read error may be the cause. This chain links TRBV7-7 with TRBJ2-5, with a possible D match to TRBD1 (6 bases). The length of the CDR3 is 13 residues. Germline V lookup: CDR1 SSHAT, CDR2 FNYEAQ (reference sequence). The CDR3 sequence: CASSLGQGETQYF. The CDR3 coding sequence is TGTGCTAGCAGCTTAGGTCAGGGGGAGACCCAGTACTTC.

This clone occurred once. V usage is TRBV19 and J usage is TRBJ1-3; D ambiguous. The CDR3 length is 15 residues. CDR1 LNHDA and CDR2 SQIVND come from the germline V gene (reference sequence). V was clipped by 3 bases and J by 8 bases, with 17 bases between them. The DNA of the CDR3 is TGTGCCAGTAGTATCGGGTCATCGGGAGAGTACACCATATATTTT. It is translated as CASSIGSSGEYTIYF.

This clone came up once. The chain joins TRBV10-1 to TRBJ2-7; 8 bases line up with TRBD2. This CDR3 comprises 16 residues. The junction had 17 bases not matched to a gene; V was cut back by 6 bases and J by 7 bases. Germline assignment: CDR1 WNHNN and CDR2 SYGVQD (reference sequence). The CDR3 coding sequence is TGCGCCAGCAGCCCCCGCCTGAGCGGGGGACTCGCAGAGCAGTACTTC. Translating gives CASSPRLSGGLAEQYF.

This chain links TRBV5-1 with TRBJ2-2; D call uncertain. With 0 bases removed from V and 3 bases from J, the gap between germline ends came to 9 bases. The CDR3 consists of 15 residues. Per germline, CDR1 SGHRS and CDR2 YFSETQ. This chain's CDR3 is CASSLVPTDTGELFF. Written as DNA, the CDR3 is TGCGCCAGCAGCTTGGTACCTACGGACACCGGGGAGCTGTTTTTT.

This clone has a handful of counts. V usage is TRBV12-2 and J usage is TRBJ2-7; the table's D gene call, TRBD1, was not cross checked with the DNA. TRBV12-2 is labeled a pseudogene. The CDR3 is 16 residues long. CDR3 sequence (DNA): TGTGCAAGTCGCTTAGCTAGGACAGGACCGCTACGCGAGCAGTACTTC. This translates into CASRLARTGPLREQYF.

This clone has more than one count but fewer than ten. The chain joins TRBV9 to TRBJ1-3, with a possible D match to TRBD1 (5 bases). With 3 bases removed from V and 0 bases from J, the gap between germline ends came to 13 bases. Looked up from germline, CDR1 is SGDLS and CDR2 is YYNGEE. This CDR3 has 16 amino acids. The chain's CDR3 is CASSGDSPGSGNTIYF. The CDR3 DNA reads as TGTGCCAGCAGCGGGGACTCTCCGGGCTCTGGAAACACCATATATTTT.

CDR3 residues: CASSPLKGGGNQPQHF. CDR3 in DNA: TGTGCCAGCAGTCCTCTGAAGGGTGGCGGCAATCAGCCCCAGCATTTT. The chain couples TRBV27 to TRBJ1-5; no reliable D call. V gave up 5 bases and J gave up 2 bases, with 16 bases separating them. Germline values: CDR1 MNHEY, CDR2 SMNVEV (reference sequence). The CDR3 runs 16 residues.